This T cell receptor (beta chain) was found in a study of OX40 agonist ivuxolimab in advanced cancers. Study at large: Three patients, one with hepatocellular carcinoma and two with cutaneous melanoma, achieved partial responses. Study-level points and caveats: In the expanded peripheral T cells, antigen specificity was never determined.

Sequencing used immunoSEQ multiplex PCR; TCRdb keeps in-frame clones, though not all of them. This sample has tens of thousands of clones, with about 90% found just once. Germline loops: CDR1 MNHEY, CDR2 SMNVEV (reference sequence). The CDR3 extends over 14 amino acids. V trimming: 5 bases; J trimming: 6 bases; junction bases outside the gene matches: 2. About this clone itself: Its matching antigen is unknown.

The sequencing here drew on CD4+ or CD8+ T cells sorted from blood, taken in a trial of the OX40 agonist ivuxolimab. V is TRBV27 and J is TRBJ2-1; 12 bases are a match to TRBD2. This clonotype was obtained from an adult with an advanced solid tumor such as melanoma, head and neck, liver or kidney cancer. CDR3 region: CASSLAGGLNEQFF. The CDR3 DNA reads TGTGCCAGCAGTCTAGCGGGGGGGCTCAATGAGCAGTTCTTC.